Listed below are T cell receptor beta chains from one sample, sequenced in a study of PD-1 blockade in classical Hodgkin lymphoma. The data were produced by immunoSEQ multiplex PCR, yet TCRdb's version contains in-frame clones alone and is incomplete. The sample lists some 63,000 clones; around 90% were seen once. Sequencing used peripheral blood mononuclear cells (PBMCs), obtained at baseline. Receptors were obtained from a human donor with classical Hodgkin lymphoma. CDR3s include the opening cysteine and the closing phenylalanine or tryptophan. The D gene is left open where the match is weak.

TRBD1,TRBV11-2,TRBJ2-7,CASSADRDGEQYF
.,TRBV21-1,TRBJ2-7,CASSKVSGPEAEQYF
TRBD1,TRBV28,TRBJ1-3,CASSFKGASGNTIYF
.,TRBV7-9,TRBJ1-3,CASSFGNTIYF
.,TRBV4-1,TRBJ2-5,CASSQATEETQYF
TRBD2,TRBV5-1,TRBJ2-5,CASSLTSGRIGETQYF
TRBD1,TRBV7-9,TRBJ2-7,CASSYGGQGAYEQYF
.,TRBV2,TRBJ1-3,CASRSQEVGNTIYF
.,TRBV28,TRBJ1-5,CASSPRKGSHQPQHF
.,TRBV6-1,TRBJ1-5,CASSSLRGLNQPQHF
.,TRBV14,TRBJ2-3,CASSQVSETRPYTQYF
.,TRBV11-2,TRBJ2-7,CASSYYNSVAESYEQYF
TRBD1,TRBV10-3,TRBJ2-3,CAIRSGTGSDTQYF
TRBD1,TRBV5-1,TRBJ2-5,CASQNGQGYLETQYF
TRBD1,TRBV27,TRBJ2-1,CASSFLGQGKNEQFF
.,TRBV18,TRBJ1-5,CASSPRGGTPGQPQHF
.,TRBV4-2,TRBJ2-5,CASSQGPQETQYF
.,TRBV5-1,TRBJ1-5,CASSFLPGGGYQPQHF
.,TRBV7-2,TRBJ2-3,CASSLDPISQYF
.,TRBV11-2,TRBJ2-3,CASSQDSIMDTQYF
.,TRBV5-4,TRBJ1-4,CASSLRGRNEKLFF
TRBD1,TRBV18,TRBJ2-7,CASSPGTGGEQYF
.,TRBV11-3,TRBJ1-1,CASSPGTLEAFF
.,TRBV7-8,TRBJ2-5,CASNLEGTQYF
TRBD1,TRBV5-1,TRBJ2-1,CASSSQGAGEQFF
TRBD1,TRBV4-2,TRBJ2-2,CASSTRTGNTGELFF
.,TRBV28,TRBJ2-3,CASSYPRGAGTDTQYF
TRBD2,TRBV6-6,TRBJ2-7,CASSLSLGGYEQYF
.,TRBV11-2,TRBJ1-6,CASSLEKQGPSSSYNSPLHF
TRBD1,TRBV5-1,TRBJ1-2,CASSLEFLWGTESYGYTF
.,TRBV19,TRBJ2-5,CASSIRLQSQETQYF
TRBD1,TRBV10-3,TRBJ2-1,CAISGTGNTNEQFF
TRBD1,TRBV2,TRBJ1-5,CASSTGGPPNQPQHF
TRBD2,TRBV18,TRBJ2-2,CASSPQRETGELFF
.,TRBV6-1,TRBJ1-1,CASSGPGHLLGAFF
TRBD1,TRBV6-6,TRBJ1-5,CASSGQGTYSNQPQHF
.,TRBV10-3,TRBJ2-5,CAISESEGGAETQYF
TRBD2,TRBV10-3,TRBJ2-3,CAISERTSGSTDTQYF
TRBD2,TRBV28,TRBJ2-5,CASSPQGTSGVYQETQYF
.,TRBV28,TRBJ1-3,CASFLGVGNTIYF
.,TRBV27,TRBJ1-6,CASRRGNNSPLHF
.,TRBV15,TRBJ2-7,CATSRAVSYEQYF
.,TRBV7-9,TRBJ1-2,CASSLLGRGDLDGYTF
.,TRBV2,TRBJ2-7,CASSDRRVFVDEQYF
TRBD1,TRBV25-1,TRBJ1-1,CASSVHRGAEMAEAFF
TRBD2,TRBV19,TRBJ2-1,CASRYSGSAYNEQFF
TRBD1,TRBV10-3,TRBJ2-1,CATQTGYNEQFF
TRBD1,TRBV5-1,TRBJ1-6,CASSSTGDRLHF
TRBD1,TRBV5-5,TRBJ2-7,CASSLVTGGSYEQYF
.,TRBV27,TRBJ2-3,CASSWRGGAHTDTQYF
TRBD2,TRBV5-6,TRBJ2-5,CASSFEVAGVETQYF
TRBD1,TRBV7-6,TRBJ1-2,CASSPGQTSAGYTF
TRBD1,TRBV28,TRBJ1-4,CASLSGQRNEKLFF